This T cell receptor beta chain was identified in a study of cytomegalovirus exposure and HLA in healthy donors. The primer mix had 60 Vbeta and 13 Jbeta primers. Method: immunoSEQ multiplex PCR; TCRdb's copy keeps in-frame clones and lacks some. This table has 170,000 or so clones, around four fifths appearing once. Study results and limitations: TCR beta chains associated with HLA were, in a later analysis, more clonally expanded than equally common others.

Germline lookup yields CDR1 SGHVS and CDR2 FQNEAQ. Trimming took 3 bases from V and 5 from J; bases not matched to a gene: 9. The CDR3 runs 15 residues. About this clone: Its antigen is unidentified.

The donors were healthy bone marrow donors. The sequenced sample consisted of PBMCs. J is TRBJ1-2 and V is TRBV7-8, with 7 bases identical to TRBD1. The sequence was collected from a woman aged 25 to 39 in good health and CMV-seronegative. CDR3 loop: CASSLSRGAHYGYTF. Here the CDR3 DNA reads TGTGCCAGCAGCTTGAGCAGGGGGGCCCATTATGGCTACACCTTC.